In this sample, the clone carrying this T cell receptor (beta chain) is hyperexpanded. What it recognizes is unknown. The table came from immunoSEQ multiplex PCR; TCRdb's copy has only in-frame clones and leaves some out. The sample includes over 15,000 clones, roughly 81% seen only once; the top ten take roughly two fifths. With baseline, cycle 4 day 1, and cycle 7 day 1 as timepoints, blood was sampled. The data were taken from a study of OX40 agonist ivuxolimab in advanced cancers. Overall study context: Cohort: about 80% men, mean age approximately 60, aged roughly 20 to 79.

V dropped 5 bases and J dropped 7 bases, with 15 bases sitting between them. This CDR3 spans 13 amino acids. The germline V gene has CDR1 MNHEY and CDR2 SMNVEV (reference sequence). General study findings and limits: Among the lowest peripheral clonal expansion occurred in 0.1-3.0 mg/kg partial responders. At 0.1 to 3.0 mg/kg and by week 6, clonal expansion occurred in CD4+ and CD8+ blood T cells.

This material consisted of CD4+ or CD8+ T cells sorted from blood, taken in a trial of the OX40 agonist ivuxolimab. The rearrangement links TRBV27 to TRBJ2-7, with D tentatively TRBD1 (7 bases). This TCR derives from an adult with an advanced solid tumor such as melanoma, head and neck, liver or kidney cancer. CDR3 region: CASSLGQDYEQYF. The CDR3 DNA is TGTGCCAGCAGTCTCGGACAGGACTATGAGCAGTACTTC.